Listed below are T cell receptor beta chains from one sample, sequenced in a study of blood T cell repertoires in COVID-19. TCRdb keeps only in-frame clones here, not all; method: immunoSEQ multiplex PCR. Here the sample spans some 80,000 clones, roughly 76% being singletons. Input material: peripheral blood. Source of these receptors: an elderly woman with active or convalescent COVID-19. The CDR3 runs from the conserved cysteine through the conserved F or W. The order of the fields is J gene, CDR3 length, V gene, CDR3 protein.

>TRBJ2-2|15|TRBV4-3
CASSQDQGGTGELFF
>TRBJ2-5|14|TRBV29-1
CSGEGAGYQETQYF
>TRBJ2-3|18|TRBV6-2/TRBV6-3
CASSFPQRGGVGTDTQYF
>TRBJ2-1|13|TRBV9
CASSAEIHNEQFF
>TRBJ1-5|13|TRBV30
CAWGSRGNQPQHF
>TRBJ2-7|14|TRBV11-3
CASSSRVVPYEQYF
>TRBJ2-7|12|TRBV23-1
CASSHREPEQYF
>TRBJ1-5|13|TRBV27
CASSQTGDQPQHF
>TRBJ1-3|17|TRBV9
CASSVGVGDSSGNTIYF
>TRBJ2-3|15|TRBV28
CASSQGGGASGTQYF
>TRBJ1-2|16|TRBV3-1/TRBV3-2
CASSQDIRGRGYGYTF
>TRBJ1-1|14|TRBV19
CASSIEAARTEAFF
>TRBJ2-5|14|TRBV19
CASSPVRGLETQYF
>TRBJ1-1|13|TRBV5-1
CASSRKGAPEAFF
>TRBJ2-7|14|TRBV30
CAWSWSRSSYEQYF
>TRBJ1-1|13|TRBV3-1/TRBV3-2
CASSQQGARKAFF
>TRBJ1-5|18|TRBV28
CASSSPRTGDRLRQPQHF
>TRBJ1-3|13|TRBV30
CAWSAEAGHTIYF
>TRBJ1-5|14|TRBV2
CASSDTQVPGPQHF
>TRBJ1-2|14|TRBV6-2/TRBV6-3
CASSYGDRFHGYTF
>TRBJ2-1|14|TRBV24-1
CATSEAGSYNEQFF
>TRBJ2-7|14|TRBV27
CASSISGTGIEQYF
>TRBJ2-3|12|TRBV19
CASSIMGGAQYF
>TRBJ1-5|12|TRBV10-3
CAIGTGGQPQHF
>TRBJ2-2|15|TRBV24-1
CATSDSTPGTGELFF
>TRBJ1-1|15|TRBV11-2
CASRKAGARDTEAFF
>TRBJ1-1|16|TRBV19
CASSNRTGGGNTEAFF
>TRBJ1-5|13|TRBV10-3
CAVTTGVGQPQHF
>TRBJ2-3|15|TRBV5-6
CASSRIEPSTDTQYF
>TRBJ2-1|18|TRBV3-1/TRBV3-2
CASEPRPSGENSYNEQFF
>TRBJ2-3|15|TRBV5-4
CASSLVGGGTDTQYF
>TRBJ2-7|14|TRBV5-1
CASRSAGFSYEQYF
>TRBJ1-5|14|TRBV7-9
CASSSDRGNQPQHF
>TRBJ1-6|15|TRBV7-2
CASSLGGISESPLHF
>TRBJ1-1|11|TRBV10-2
CASSGGLEAFF
>TRBJ2-7|13|TRBV10-1
CASSRTGGSEQYF
>TRBJ1-3|15|TRBV19
CASSITGLSGNTIYF
>TRBJ2-7|14|TRBV6-6
CASTFGGGGYEQYF
>TRBJ1-4|13|TRBV2
CASRTAFNEKLFF
>TRBJ2-3|13|TRBV12-3/TRBV12-4
CASSPGLAYTQYF
>TRBJ2-7|16|TRBV6-2/TRBV6-3
CASSYPLRTGGYEQYF
>TRBJ1-1|12|TRBV5-1
CASRAGGTEAFF
>TRBJ1-1|13|TRBV30
CAWRGREDTEAFF
>TRBJ1-5|13|TRBV19
CAASAGGNQPQHF
>TRBJ2-5|17|TRBV28
CASSLRATSGGRETQYF